The 27 T cell receptor beta chains reported below all come from one sample, sequenced in a study of cytomegalovirus exposure and HLA in healthy donors. The study ran its PCR with 60 Vbeta and 13 Jbeta primers. Profiling relied on immunoSEQ multiplex PCR, and the TCRdb table lists in-frame clones only, not all of them. The table includes about 96,000 clones, roughly 79% detected once. Sequenced sample: PBMCs. The receptors come from a woman in her 70s in good health and CMV-seropositive.

The chain links TRBV6-4 to TRBJ1-6, with 7 nucleotides matching TRBD1. The CDR3 spans 14 residues. V trimming: 5 bases; J trimming: 6 bases; junction bases outside the gene matches: 4. Germline V gives CDR1 MRHNA, CDR2 SNTAGT. The CDR3 here is CASSLQGFNSPLHF. The CDR3 nucleotides read TGTGCCAGCAGTCTACAGGGGTTTAATTCACCCCTCCACTTT.

V gene TRBV5-1 combines with J gene TRBJ2-3; no definite D call. Trimming stripped 5 bases from V and 5 bases from J, with 9 bases between. The germline gives CDR1 SGHRS, CDR2 YFSETQ. The CDR3 spans 12 residues. CDR3 in DNA: TGCGCCAGCAGAAGTCCGGGAGATACGCAGTATTTT. Protein: CASRSPGDTQYF. Filled out from reference TRBV5-1 and TRBJ2-3, the complete variable domain reads KAGVTQTPRYLIKTRGQQVTLSCSPISGHRSVSWYQQTPGQGLQFLFEYFSETQRNKGNFPGRFSGRQFSNSRSEMNVSTLELGDSALYLCASRSPGDTQYFGPGTRLTVL.

The chain couples TRBV7-9 to TRBJ2-5; TRBD2 matches 7 bases. The DNA matches TRBJ2-7 better at its end, which makes the J call doubtful. The CDR3 contains 12 residues. Germline V gives CDR1 SEHNR, CDR2 FQNEAQ (reference sequence). For the CDR3, the DNA is TGTGCCAGCACTATGGGAGGGGACGAGCAGTACTTC. Protein: CASTMGGDEQYF.

The V call is TRBV30, the J call TRBJ2-3; no definite D call. This CDR3 has 11 residues. Germline V gives CDR1 GTSNPN, CDR2 SVGIG (reference sequence). CDR3 sequence reads: CALRRPDTQYF. The DNA for the CDR3 is TGTGCACTCCGGCGGCCAGATACGCAGTATTTT.

V is TRBV6-6 and J is TRBJ2-7; 7 bases align to TRBD1. After removal of 6 bases from V and 0 bases from J, the junction contained 8 bases not matched to a gene. This CDR3 is built from 15 residues. Germline V CDR1 and CDR2: MNHNY, SVGAGI (reference sequence). CDR3 sequence reads: CASRSPGTVSYEQYF. The CDR3 DNA reads TGTGCCAGCAGATCCCCCGGGACAGTCTCCTACGAGCAGTACTTC.

This chain joins TRBV28 and TRBJ1-5; D remains ambiguous. The CDR3 is made up of 11 amino acids. CDR1 is MDHEN and CDR2 is SYDVKM in the germline V gene. V was shortened by 5 bases and J by 5 bases, with 4 bases between the two germline ends. The CDR3 region has the DNA TGTGCCAGCAGTGGCTATCAGCCCCAGCATTTT. Translating gives CASSGYQPQHF.

This clone was seen more than once but under ten times. J is TRBJ2-7 and V is TRBV13, with 8 nucleotides matching TRBD2. CDR3 size: 15 residues. Looked up from germline, CDR1 is PRHDT and CDR2 is FYEKMQ (reference sequence). After removal of 0 bases from V and 3 bases from J, the junction contained 4 bases not matched to a gene. CDR3 sequence: CASSLGGSGDYEQYF. The CDR3 DNA sequence: TGTGCCAGCAGCTTAGGTGGTAGCGGGGACTACGAGCAGTACTTC.

This clone was observed a single time. The chain joins TRBV28 to TRBJ1-6; 7 nucleotides agree with TRBD1. Germline V gene lookup returns CDR1 MDHEN and CDR2 SYDVKM. Trimming at V came to 5 bases and at J to 1 base, leaving 5 bases not matched to a gene. CDR3 length: 16 residues. In DNA form, the CDR3 reads TGTGCCAGCAGTGCTAGGACAGGTTCCTATAATTCACCCCTCCACTTT. It translates to CASSARTGSYNSPLHF.

DNA for the CDR3: TGTGCCAGCAGCCTTACAGGGGGCTACGAGCAGTACTTC. Translated: CASSLTGGYEQYF. The chain uses TRBV5-6 and TRBJ2-7, with 8 bases fitting TRBD1. J gave up 3 bases and V 4 bases, and 3 bases lay outside the gene matches. This CDR3 spans 13 amino acids. Germline loops: CDR1 SGHDT, CDR2 YYEEEE. The entire variable domain, with the rest obtained from reference TRBV5-6 and TRBJ2-7, is as follows: DAGVTQSPTHLIKTRGQQVTLRCSPKSGHDTVSWYQQALGQGPQFIFQYYEEEERQRGNFPDRFSGHQFPNYSSELNVNALLLGDSALYLCASSLTGGYEQYFGPGTRLTVT.

This sequence joins TRBV4-1 and TRBJ2-7; 8 bases are a match to TRBD2. The junction had 10 bases not matched to a gene; V was cut back by 0 bases and J by 6 bases. Germline lookup yields CDR1 MGHRA and CDR2 YSYEKL. This CDR3 comprises 16 residues. Here the CDR3 DNA reads TGCGCCAGCAGCCAAGATCCCCCCAGCGGGAGTCGCGAGCAGTACTTC. Translated, it gives CASSQDPPSGSREQYF.

The chain links TRBV5-1 to TRBJ2-5; D possibly corresponds to TRBD2 (6 bases). Germline CDR1 SGHRS, CDR2 YFSETQ. The V end lost 1 base, the J end lost 3 bases, and 13 bases lay between the germline ends. The CDR3 consists of 15 residues. The CDR3 spells CASSLFGVAEETQYF. For the CDR3, the DNA is TGCGCCAGCAGCTTGTTCGGAGTAGCGGAAGAGACCCAGTACTTC.

The chain employs TRBV27 and TRBJ2-7, with TRBD2 matching 14 bases. The junction had 9 bases not matched to a gene; V was cut back by 6 bases and J by 5 bases. Germline CDR1 is MNHEY and CDR2 is SMNVEV (reference sequence). This CDR3 has 16 residues. In nucleotides, the CDR3 is TGTGCCAGCAGAGCGGCGACTAGCGGGGGGGCCAACGAGCAGTACTTC. This codes for CASRAATSGGANEQYF.

The J gene is TRBJ1-4, the V gene TRBV7-2; D gene uncertain. V gave up 1 base and J gave up 5 bases, with 17 bases separating them. In germline, CDR1 is SGHTA, CDR2 FQGNSA. The CDR3 has 17 residues. The CDR3 nucleotides read TGTGCCAGCAGCTTAGTTCACAGACGGAATCAGAATGAAAAACTGTTTTTT. Translation gives CASSLVHRRNQNEKLFF.

This clone was counted a few times. This sequence joins TRBV5-1 and TRBJ2-2; perhaps TRBD2 as D (7 bases). From germline, CDR1 is SGHRS and CDR2 YFSETQ. The CDR3 runs to 15 residues. Trimming removed 4 bases at V and 2 bases at J, with 12 bases between. As DNA, the CDR3 is TGCGCCAGCAGCAGGGGGGGGACAAACACCGGGGAGCTGTTTTTT. Translated, it gives CASSRGGTNTGELFF.

The rearrangement links TRBV29-1 to TRBJ2-3; 8 bases match TRBD1. The germline CDR1 and CDR2 sequences are SQVTM and ANQGSEA. CDR3 length: 14 amino acids. The J segment lost 2 bases and the V segment lost 4 bases, leaving 5 bases of the junction unmatched. The CDR3: CSVGQGLNTDTQYF. The DNA for the CDR3 is TGCAGCGTTGGACAGGGGTTAAACACAGATACGCAGTATTTT.

This chain's CDR3 is CASSFLGRHNEQFF. CDR3 in DNA: TGTGCCAGCAGCTTCTTGGGCCGACACAATGAGCAGTTCTTC. The chain combines TRBV5-6 with TRBJ2-1; D is undetermined. Trimming cost V 2 bases and J 5 bases, with 11 bases left between them. Germline V lookup: CDR1 SGHDT, CDR2 YYEEEE. The CDR3 is 14 amino acids.

The V gene is TRBV4-2, the J gene TRBJ1-6, with 8 bases that match TRBD1. CDR1 and CDR2 from the germline V gene are LGHNA and YNFKEQ. There are 16 residues in the CDR3. After removal of 4 bases from V and 7 bases from J, the junction contained 9 bases not matched to a gene. The CDR3, as DNA: TGTGCCAGCAGCCGTATCCGGGACAGGTCGAATTCACCCCTCCACTTT. Translated, it gives CASSRIRDRSNSPLHF.

The V call is TRBV2, the J call TRBJ2-2; D not resolved. There are 14 residues in the CDR3. Germline CDR1 is SNHLY and CDR2 is FYNNEI. V dropped 5 bases and J dropped 2 bases, with 9 bases sitting between them. CDR3 DNA: TGTGCCAGCAGTCTATCCAAAAACACCGGGGAGCTGTTTTTT. This codes for CASSLSKNTGELFF.

The chain recombines TRBV27 with TRBJ2-2; no definite D call. The germline V and J ends were trimmed by 8 bases and 1 base, with 5 bases remaining between them. The CDR3 covers 12 residues. CDR1 and CDR2 (germline): MNHEY, SMNVEV (reference sequence). For the CDR3, the DNA is TGTGCCAGCGGCAGGAACACCGGGGAGCTGTTTTTT. This sequence encodes CASGRNTGELFF.

The chain carries TRBV5-1 and TRBJ2-5; D is possibly TRBD2 (5 bases). The V gene's germline CDR1 is SGHRS and CDR2 YFSETQ. The V and J ends lost 4 bases and 4 bases respectively, with 17 bases between them. The CDR3 has 15 residues. CDR3 amino acids: CASSPRGDPSETQYF. The CDR3 coding sequence is TGCGCCAGCAGCCCTCGGGGAGACCCCTCAGAGACCCAGTACTTC.

This chain uses TRBV19 with TRBJ1-5, with D unclear. Trimming took off 4 bases at V and 6 bases at J, with 16 bases between the two ends. CDR1 is LNHDA, CDR2 SQIVND, per germline (reference sequence). CDR3 length: 15 residues. The CDR3 spells CASSTQPERVQPQHF. The DNA of the CDR3 is TGTGCCAGTAGTACCCAACCAGAGCGCGTTCAGCCCCAGCATTTT.

The J gene is TRBJ1-3, the V gene TRBV2; D might be TRBD1 (5 bases). CDR1 is SNHLY, CDR2 FYNNEI, per germline. The CDR3 is made up of 14 amino acids. With 6 bases removed from V and 1 base from J, the gap between germline ends came to 10 bases. The DNA of the CDR3 is TGTGCCAGCAGGCTCACAGGTTCTGGAAACACCATATATTTT. It translates to CASRLTGSGNTIYF.

CDR3 coding DNA: TGTGCCAGCTCACCGGGGTACCAGGGAGGCGCTTTCTTT. This gives the protein CASSPGYQGGAFF. The V gene is TRBV18, the J gene TRBJ1-1; possibly TRBD1 for D (5 bases). V shed 3 bases and J shed 11 bases, with 16 bases lying between them. The CDR3 covers 13 residues. CDR1 is KGHSH and CDR2 is LQKENI in the germline V gene.

Only a few counts were recorded for this clone. This sequence joins TRBV18 and TRBJ1-3, with 7 bases fitting TRBD1. Germline CDR1 reads KGHSH; CDR2 reads LQKENI. The CDR3 is 15 amino acids. The V and J ends lost 3 bases and 7 bases, in that order; junction bases with no gene match: 9. In DNA, the CDR3 is TGTGCCAGCTCACCCGGGACAGTGGATCGGAACACCATATATTTT. Protein: CASSPGTVDRNTIYF.

This clone was picked up one time. The rearrangement uses TRBV18 and TRBJ1-5; D remains unclear. This CDR3 region has 13 residues. Trimming removed 2 bases at V and 5 bases at J, with 7 bases between. CDR1 KGHSH and CDR2 LQKENI come from the germline V gene. This CDR3 is CASSPYSDQPQHF. The CDR3, as DNA: TGTGCCAGCTCACCATATTCGGATCAGCCCCAGCATTTT.

The chain carries TRBV6-1 and TRBJ1-2; 8 positions agree with TRBD1. The germline CDR1 and CDR2 sequences are MNHNS and SASEGT. The CDR3 loop spans 16 amino acids. Trimming cost V 4 bases and J 0 bases; bases outside gene matches: 7. CDR3 DNA sequence: TGTGCCAGCAGTGCAACAGGGGGTCCCTCTAACTATGGCTACACCTTC. This encodes CASSATGGPSNYGYTF.

The chain couples TRBV5-1 to TRBJ2-1, with no clear D. This CDR3 comprises 11 residues. The germline CDR1 and CDR2 sequences are SGHRS and YFSETQ. V lost 4 bases and J 10 bases, leaving 9 bases between the germline ends. The CDR3 sequence is CASSERLEQFF. The DNA for the CDR3 is TGCGCCAGCAGCGAGAGATTGGAGCAGTTCTTC. Variable domain in full (rest from reference TRBV5-1 and TRBJ2-1): KAGVTQTPRYLIKTRGQQVTLSCSPISGHRSVSWYQQTPGQGLQFLFEYFSETQRNKGNFPGRFSGRQFSNSRSEMNVSTLELGDSALYLCASSERLEQFFGPGTRLTVL.